The 18 T cell receptor beta chains given below trace back to one sample, sequenced in a study of cytomegalovirus exposure and HLA in healthy donors. The PCR had 60 Vbeta and 13 Jbeta primers. Using immunoSEQ multiplex PCR, the repertoire was profiled, and TCRdb retains in-frame clones only, with some absent. The sample lists roughly 180,000 clones, 85% occurring once. Material for sequencing was PBMCs. The origin of the receptors is a boy between 2 and 10 years old in good health and CMV-seronegative.

V is TRBV11-2 and J is TRBJ1-1, with D tentatively TRBD1 (6 bases). V was clipped by 5 bases and J by 8 bases, with 15 bases between them. Germline V lookup: CDR1 SGHAT, CDR2 FQNNGV. This CDR3 contains 13 residues. CDR3 coding DNA: TGTGCCAGCAGCCCCGTTAGCGGGGGCGAAGCTTTCTTT. Amino acid sequence: CASSPVSGGEAFF.

J is TRBJ2-5 and V is TRBV19; 14 nucleotides match TRBD2. CDR1 LNHDA and CDR2 SQIVND come from the germline V gene (reference sequence). This CDR3 is built from 16 residues. After removal of 5 bases from V and 3 bases from J, the junction contained 5 bases not matched to a gene. The CDR3 DNA is TGTGCCAGTAGTTTGACTAGCGGGGGGGGAGAAGAGACCCAGTACTTC. The encoded protein is CASSLTSGGGEETQYF.

In its sample, this clone was seen once. The rearrangement links TRBV7-2 to TRBJ2-4; D remains unclear. Germline CDR1 is SGHTA and CDR2 is FQGNSA. Trimming removed 1 base from V and 0 bases from J, with 10 bases in between. The CDR3 has 16 amino acids. The CDR3 coding sequence is TGTGCCAGCAGCTTAGTCGCCAAGCTAGCCAAAAACATTCAGTACTTC. It yields the protein CASSLVAKLAKNIQYF.

This clone appeared a single time. This chain uses TRBV28 with TRBJ2-1; no definite D call. The CDR3 covers 13 residues. V shed 5 bases and J shed 7 bases, with 12 bases lying between them. From germline, CDR1 is MDHEN and CDR2 SYDVKM. Here the CDR3 DNA reads TGTGCCAGCAGTACGCGTAAGCCGAATGAGCAGTTCTTC. Translating it yields CASSTRKPNEQFF.

V usage is TRBV4-2 and J usage is TRBJ1-1, with 9 bases fitting TRBD1. From germline, CDR1 is LGHNA and CDR2 YNFKEQ. V shed 8 bases, J shed 1 base, and the junction held 2 bases outside the gene matches. This CDR3 is 13 amino acids long. CDR3 sequence: CASRDRENTEAFF. DNA of the CDR3: TGTGCCAGCCGGGACAGGGAGAACACTGAAGCTTTCTTT.

This clone was observed a handful of times. This chain joins TRBV5-1 and TRBJ1-5, with 7 bases matching TRBD1. The CDR3 sequence is 17 residues long. Germline-derived CDR1 and CDR2 are SGHRS and YFSETQ. With V trimmed by 1 base and J by 5 bases, 12 bases remained unmatched. This CDR3 reads CASSLHGVTGADQPQHF. CDR3 DNA: TGCGCCAGCAGCTTGCATGGAGTTACAGGGGCGGATCAGCCCCAGCATTTT.

Concerning this clone: Since the CDR3 does not end with the conserved phenylalanine or tryptophan, this likely comes from a read error. No DNA is shown, since the ends of the CDR3 on it are uncertain; the CDR3 is the one TCRdb lists. This chain links TRBV21-1 with TRBJ2-4; the table calls TRBD1, which could not be checked here. TRBV21-1 is a pseudogene. The CDR3 region is 13 residues in length, termini included. CDR3 protein: CASSKDGRGGPFL.

This sequence joins TRBV6-4 and TRBJ2-1; D is uncertain. V lost 3 bases to trimming and J lost 13 bases, with 7 bases between them. Germline V gives CDR1 MRHNA, CDR2 SNTAGT. The CDR3 consists of 10 residues. The CDR3 loop is CASSEAGQFF. DNA for the CDR3: TGTGCCAGCAGTGAAGCAGGACAGTTCTTC.

This clone has just a few counts. This chain uses TRBV27 with TRBJ2-7; D ambiguous. Germline lookup yields CDR1 MNHEY and CDR2 SMNVEV (reference sequence). V lost 3 bases to trimming and J lost 3 bases, with 9 bases between them. The CDR3 length is 13 residues. CDR3 DNA sequence: TGTGCCAGCAGTTTCGGAGAAGGCTACGAGCAGTACTTC. Its protein is CASSFGEGYEQYF.

The chain joins TRBV12-5 to TRBJ2-7, with 13 bases fitting TRBD2. CDR3 length equals 18 residues. Germline CDR1 is LGHNT and CDR2 is FRNRAP. The ends lost 2 bases at V and 5 bases at J; junction bases unmatched: 12. CDR3 residues: CASGLLTSGREVRDEQYF. CDR3 nucleotide sequence: TGTGCTAGTGGTTTGCTAACTAGCGGGAGGGAAGTTAGGGACGAGCAGTACTTC.

This clone has a single count. The chain employs TRBV27 and TRBJ2-1; D not certain. Germline V lookup: CDR1 MNHEY, CDR2 SMNVEV (reference sequence). V lost 2 bases, J lost 4 bases, and 9 bases lay in between. CDR3 size: 14 residues. The chain's CDR3 is CASSLRRPYNEQFF. The CDR3 DNA follows: TGTGCCAGCAGTTTAAGGCGGCCTTACAATGAGCAGTTCTTC.

This chain links TRBV28 with TRBJ2-7; 11 bases align to TRBD2. Germline loops: CDR1 MDHEN, CDR2 SYDVKM. The CDR3 contains 17 residues. V was clipped by 6 bases and J by 3 bases; unmatched bases: 13. This CDR3 reads CASRFTATSGSIYEQYF. CDR3 DNA: TGTGCCAGCAGGTTTACCGCCACTAGCGGGAGTATCTACGAGCAGTACTTC.

This chain joins TRBV6-6 and TRBJ2-2; TRBD1 might be the D (7 bases). This CDR3 is built from 14 residues. Germline CDR1 reads MNHNY; CDR2 reads SVGAGI (reference sequence). Trimming cost V 6 bases and J 3 bases, with 11 bases left between them. The CDR3: CASSGGQYTGELFF. DNA of the CDR3: TGTGCCAGCAGCGGGGGACAGTACACCGGGGAGCTGTTTTTT.

V and J are TRBV6-1 and TRBJ2-3; 7 bases match TRBD2. V shed 5 bases, J shed 2 bases, and the junction held 7 bases outside the gene matches. The CDR3 has 15 amino acids. Germline loops: CDR1 MNHNS, CDR2 SASEGT. The CDR3 is CASSTQRGLTDTQYF. The CDR3 nucleotides read TGTGCCAGCAGTACCCAGCGGGGTCTCACAGATACGCAGTATTTT.

The CDR3 coding sequence is TGTGCCAGCAGCTCAGGGACTAGCGGGGGTAATGAGCAGTTCTTC. As protein: CASSSGTSGGNEQFF. The rearrangement uses TRBV5-4 and TRBJ2-1; 14 bases fit TRBD2. The CDR3 loop spans 15 amino acids. In germline, CDR1 is SGHNT, CDR2 YYREEE (reference sequence). J was trimmed by 7 bases and V by 3 bases; bases with no gene match: 3.

The chain couples TRBV19 to TRBJ2-2, with D perhaps TRBD1 (6 bases). Trimming removed 7 bases at V and 3 bases at J, with 12 bases between. Per germline, CDR1 LNHDA and CDR2 SQIVND (reference sequence). The CDR3 is 14 amino acids. CDR3 in amino acids: CASTGQGYTGELFF. The CDR3 DNA follows: TGTGCCAGTACCGGCCAGGGGTACACCGGGGAGCTGTTTTTT.

This chain uses TRBV6-6 with TRBJ1-2; D may be TRBD1 (5 bases). The CDR3 is made up of 13 amino acids. CDR1 is MNHNY, CDR2 SVGAGI, per germline (reference sequence). V lost 5 bases to trimming and J lost 5 bases, with 12 bases between them. The CDR3 protein is CASSPGGGYGYTF. The CDR3 region has the DNA TGTGCCAGCAGTCCCGGGGGAGGTTATGGCTACACCTTC.

This chain uses TRBV13 with TRBJ2-7; 9 bases fit TRBD2. V trimming: 2 bases; J trimming: 5 bases; junction bases outside the gene matches: 4. CDR3 size: 14 residues. CDR1 and CDR2 (germline): PRHDT, FYEKMQ (reference sequence). This CDR3 is CASSLRGLAHEQYF. CDR3 DNA sequence: TGTGCCAGCAGCTTAAGGGGACTAGCCCACGAGCAGTACTTC.